This T cell receptor (beta chain) emerged from a study of blood T cell repertoires in COVID-19. Overall study context: The United States, Italy and Spain provided the acute and convalescent COVID-19 samples.

Authors' processing steps: By means of reference gene primer amplification, nucleated cell counts were estimated. The assay was immunoSEQ multiplex PCR, and TCRdb's table has in-frame clones only and misses some. V and J calls and clone size come straight from that table; D and trimming were deduced from the DNA. The repertoire includes about 220,000 clones, roughly 80% of them detected once, and 3% sits in the top ten. The sample comprised peripheral blood. The receptor's source is a woman in her thirties who had recovered from COVID-19.

This CDR3 is CASSLDPTGLVLGKNIQYF. In DNA form, the CDR3 reads TGTGCCAGCAGCTTAGACCCCACAGGGTTGGTTCTCGGCAAAAACATTCAGTACTTC. The V and J genes are TRBV7-2 and TRBJ2-4; TRBD1 might be the D (6 bases). V lost 1 base to trimming and J lost 3 bases, with 22 bases between them. The CDR3 length is 19 residues. Germline V gene data show CDR1 as SGHTA and CDR2 as FQGNSA.